This entry describes one TCR beta chain. Trimming removed 7 bases at V and 3 bases at J, with 22 bases between. Germline V lookup: CDR1 MNHNS, CDR2 SASEGT. The CDR3 sequence is 16 residues long. The data stem from a study of T cells in Graves' hyperthyroidism and ophthalmopathy. From RNA transcripts, TCR beta CDR3 regions were amplified. In the first-round RT-PCR of the TCR CDR3, the HTBI primer set was used. MiXCR, applied by TCRdb to the multiplex PCR reads, yields one record per CDR3 protein. Of roughly 500,000 distinct CDR3 sequences listed, approximately 25% were seen once; the top ten hold 10% to 12%.

This receptor was obtained from a woman aged 30 to 39 with Graves' ophthalmopathy. V is TRBV6-1 and J is TRBJ2-7; D assignment may be TRBD1 or TRBD2 (8 bases each). The source material was blood. The CDR3 loop is CASNGGDRSFVYEQYF. For the CDR3, the DNA is TGTGCCAGCAACGGGGGGGACAGGTCCTTTGTCTACGAGCAGTACTTC.